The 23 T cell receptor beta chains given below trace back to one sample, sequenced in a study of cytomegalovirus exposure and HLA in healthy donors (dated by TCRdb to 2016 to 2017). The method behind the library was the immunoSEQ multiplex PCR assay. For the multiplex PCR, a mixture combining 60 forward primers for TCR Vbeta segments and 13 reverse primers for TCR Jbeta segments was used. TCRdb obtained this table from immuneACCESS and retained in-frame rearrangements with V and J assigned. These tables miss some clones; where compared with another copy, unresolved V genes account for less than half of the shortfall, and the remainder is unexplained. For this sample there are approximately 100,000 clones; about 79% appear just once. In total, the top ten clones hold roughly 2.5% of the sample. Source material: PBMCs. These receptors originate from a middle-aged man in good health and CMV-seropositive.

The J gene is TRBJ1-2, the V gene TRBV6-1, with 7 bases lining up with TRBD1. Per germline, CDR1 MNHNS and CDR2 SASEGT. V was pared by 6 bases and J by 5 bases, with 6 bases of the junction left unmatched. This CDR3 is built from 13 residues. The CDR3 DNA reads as TGTGCCAGCAGGGGGACAGCTGATTATGGCTACACCTTC. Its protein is CASRGTADYGYTF.

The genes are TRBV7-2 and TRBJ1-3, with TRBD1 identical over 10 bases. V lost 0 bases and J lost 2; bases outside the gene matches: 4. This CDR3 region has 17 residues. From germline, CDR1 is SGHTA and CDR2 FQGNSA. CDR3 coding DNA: TGTGCCAGCAGCTTAGCTACAGGGACAGGGGCTGGAAACACCATATATTTT. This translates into CASSLATGTGAGNTIYF.

The chain's CDR3 is CASSLIDRGLREQYF. CDR3 DNA: TGTGCCAGCAGCTTGATCGACAGGGGTTTGAGGGAGCAGTACTTC. V gene TRBV7-2 combines with J gene TRBJ2-7; 8 bases fit TRBD1. The V gene's germline CDR1 is SGHTA and CDR2 FQGNSA. CDR3 size: 15 residues. After removal of 3 bases from V and 7 bases from J, the junction contained 11 bases not matched to a gene.

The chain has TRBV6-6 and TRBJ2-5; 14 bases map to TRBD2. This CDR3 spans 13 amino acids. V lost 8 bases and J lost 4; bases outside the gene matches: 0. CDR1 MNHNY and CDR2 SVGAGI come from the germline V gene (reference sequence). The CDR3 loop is CASGTSGGETQYF. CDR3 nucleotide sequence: TGTGCCAGCGGGACTAGCGGGGGAGAGACCCAGTACTTC.

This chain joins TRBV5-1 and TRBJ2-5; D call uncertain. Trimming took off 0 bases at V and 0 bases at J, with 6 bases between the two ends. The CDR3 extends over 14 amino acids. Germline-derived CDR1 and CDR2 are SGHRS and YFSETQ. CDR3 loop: CASSLVDNQETQYF. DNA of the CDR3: TGCGCCAGCAGCTTGGTAGACAACCAAGAGACCCAGTACTTC.

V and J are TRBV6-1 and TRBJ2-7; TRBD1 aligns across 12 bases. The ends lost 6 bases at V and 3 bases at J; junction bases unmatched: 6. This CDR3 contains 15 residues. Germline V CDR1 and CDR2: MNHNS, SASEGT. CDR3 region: CASRGTGGPFYEQYF. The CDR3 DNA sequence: TGTGCCAGCAGGGGGACAGGGGGCCCTTTCTACGAGCAGTACTTC.

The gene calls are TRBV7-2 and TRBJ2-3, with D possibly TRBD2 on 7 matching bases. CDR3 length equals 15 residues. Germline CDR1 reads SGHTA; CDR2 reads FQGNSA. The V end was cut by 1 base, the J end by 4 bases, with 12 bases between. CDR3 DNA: TGTGCCAGCAGCTTAGTTGGGGGGGGCGCAGATACGCAGTATTTT. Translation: CASSLVGGGADTQYF. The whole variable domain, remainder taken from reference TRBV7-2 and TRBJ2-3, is GAGVSQSPSNKVTEKGKDVELRCDPISGHTALYWYRQSLGQGLEFLIYFQGNSAPDKSGLPSDRFSAERTGGSVSTLTIQRTQQEDSAVYLCASSLVGGGADTQYFGPGTRLTVL.

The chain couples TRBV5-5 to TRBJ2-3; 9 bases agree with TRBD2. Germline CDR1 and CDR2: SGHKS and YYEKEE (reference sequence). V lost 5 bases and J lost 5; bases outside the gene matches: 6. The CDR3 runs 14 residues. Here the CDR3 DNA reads TGTGCCAGCAGTGGGACTAGCCGAGGAGATACGCAGTATTTT. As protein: CASSGTSRGDTQYF.

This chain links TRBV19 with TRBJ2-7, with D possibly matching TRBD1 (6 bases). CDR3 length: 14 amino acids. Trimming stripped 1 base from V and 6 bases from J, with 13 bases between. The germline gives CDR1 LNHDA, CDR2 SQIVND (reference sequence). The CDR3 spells CASSIGNRVAEQYF. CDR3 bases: TGTGCCAGTAGTATAGGGAACAGGGTAGCCGAGCAGTACTTC. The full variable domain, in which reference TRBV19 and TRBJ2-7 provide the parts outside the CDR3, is DGGITQSPKYLFRKEGQNVTLSCEQNLNHDAMYWYRQDPGQGLRLIYYSQIVNDFQKGDIAEGYSVSREKKESFPLTVTSAQKNPTAFYLCASSIGNRVAEQYFGPGTRLTVT.

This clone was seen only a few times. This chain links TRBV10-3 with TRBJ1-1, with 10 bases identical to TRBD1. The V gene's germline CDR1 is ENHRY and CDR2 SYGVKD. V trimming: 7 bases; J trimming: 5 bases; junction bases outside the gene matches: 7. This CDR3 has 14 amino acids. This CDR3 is CAINPTGGETEAFF. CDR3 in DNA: TGTGCCATCAACCCGACAGGGGGCGAAACTGAAGCTTTCTTT.

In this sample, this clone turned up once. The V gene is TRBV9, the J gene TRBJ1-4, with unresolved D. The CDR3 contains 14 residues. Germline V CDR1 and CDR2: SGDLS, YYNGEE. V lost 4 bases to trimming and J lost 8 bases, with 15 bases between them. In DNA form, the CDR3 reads TGTGCCAGCAGCTTAGGGCAGGTTAAAGAAAAACTGTTTTTT. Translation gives CASSLGQVKEKLFF.

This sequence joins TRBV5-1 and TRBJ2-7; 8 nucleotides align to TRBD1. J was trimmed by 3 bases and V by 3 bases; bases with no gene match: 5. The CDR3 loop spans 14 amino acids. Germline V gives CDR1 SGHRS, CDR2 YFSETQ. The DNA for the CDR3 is TGCGCCAGCAGCTCGACAGGGGAACGCTACGAGCAGTACTTC. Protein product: CASSSTGERYEQYF.

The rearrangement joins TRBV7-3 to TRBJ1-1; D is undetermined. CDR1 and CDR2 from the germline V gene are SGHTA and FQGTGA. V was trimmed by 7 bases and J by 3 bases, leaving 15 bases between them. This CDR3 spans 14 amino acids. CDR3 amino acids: CASKREGSDTEAFF. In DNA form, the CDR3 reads TGTGCCAGCAAAAGGGAGGGTTCGGACACTGAAGCTTTCTTT.

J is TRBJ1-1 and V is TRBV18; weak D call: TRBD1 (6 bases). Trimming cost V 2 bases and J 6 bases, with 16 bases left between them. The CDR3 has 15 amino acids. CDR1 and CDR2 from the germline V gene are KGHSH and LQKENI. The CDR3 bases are TGTGCCAGCTCACCAGATCGGACAGCCGGTGCTGAAGCTTTCTTT. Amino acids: CASSPDRTAGAEAFF. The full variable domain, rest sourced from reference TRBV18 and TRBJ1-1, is NAGVMQNPRHLVRRRGQEARLRCSPMKGHSHVYWYRQLPEEGLKFMVYLQKENIIDESGMPKERFSAEFPKEGPSILRIQQVVRGDSAAYFCASSPDRTAGAEAFFGQGTRLTVV.

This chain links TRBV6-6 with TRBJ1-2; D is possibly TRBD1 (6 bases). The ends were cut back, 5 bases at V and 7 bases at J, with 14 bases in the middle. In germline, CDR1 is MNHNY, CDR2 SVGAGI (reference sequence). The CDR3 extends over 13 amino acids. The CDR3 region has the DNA TGTGCCAGCAGTACCGGGAGGGGGAGTGGCTACACCTTC. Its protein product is CASSTGRGSGYTF.

The CDR3 spells CASSEGGTGLTDTQYF. The CDR3 DNA sequence: TGTGCCAGCAGTGAAGGCGGGACGGGCCTCACAGATACGCAGTATTTT. This rearrangement joins TRBV2 to TRBJ2-3, with a tentative D call TRBD2 (6 bases). Trimming pared 1 base from V and 2 bases from J, leaving 13 bases between. Germline V CDR1 and CDR2: SNHLY, FYNNEI. This CDR3 has 16 residues.

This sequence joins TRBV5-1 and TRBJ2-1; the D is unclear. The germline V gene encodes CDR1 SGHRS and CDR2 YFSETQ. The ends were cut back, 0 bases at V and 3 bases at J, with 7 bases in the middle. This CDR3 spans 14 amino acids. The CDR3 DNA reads TGCGCCAGCAGCTTGGTATCTATCTACAATGAGCAGTTCTTC. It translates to CASSLVSIYNEQFF.

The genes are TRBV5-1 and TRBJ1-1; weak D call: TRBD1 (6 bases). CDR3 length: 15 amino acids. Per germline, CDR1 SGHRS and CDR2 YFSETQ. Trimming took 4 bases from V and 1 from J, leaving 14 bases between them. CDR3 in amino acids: CASSGLRGGNTEAFF. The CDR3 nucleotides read TGCGCCAGCAGCGGTCTAAGGGGGGGGAACACTGAAGCTTTCTTT.

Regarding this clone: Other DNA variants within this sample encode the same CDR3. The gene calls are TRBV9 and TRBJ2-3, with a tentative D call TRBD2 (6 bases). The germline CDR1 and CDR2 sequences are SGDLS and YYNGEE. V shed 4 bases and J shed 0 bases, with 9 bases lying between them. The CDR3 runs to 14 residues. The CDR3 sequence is CASSPGLSTDTQYF. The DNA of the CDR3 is TGTGCCAGCAGCCCGGGACTCAGCACAGATACGCAGTATTTT.

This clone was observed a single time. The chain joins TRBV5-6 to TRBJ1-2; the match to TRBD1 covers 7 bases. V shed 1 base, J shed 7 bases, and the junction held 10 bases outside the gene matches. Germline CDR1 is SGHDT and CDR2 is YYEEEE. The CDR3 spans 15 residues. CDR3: CASSLTGGGRFGYTF. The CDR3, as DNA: TGTGCCAGCAGCTTGACGGGAGGGGGCCGATTTGGCTACACCTTC.

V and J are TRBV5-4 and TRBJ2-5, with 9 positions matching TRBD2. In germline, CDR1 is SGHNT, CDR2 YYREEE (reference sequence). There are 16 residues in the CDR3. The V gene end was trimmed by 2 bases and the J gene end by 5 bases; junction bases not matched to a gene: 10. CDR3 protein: CASSLMTSGARETQYF. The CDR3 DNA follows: TGTGCCAGCAGCTTAATGACTAGCGGAGCTAGGGAGACCCAGTACTTC.

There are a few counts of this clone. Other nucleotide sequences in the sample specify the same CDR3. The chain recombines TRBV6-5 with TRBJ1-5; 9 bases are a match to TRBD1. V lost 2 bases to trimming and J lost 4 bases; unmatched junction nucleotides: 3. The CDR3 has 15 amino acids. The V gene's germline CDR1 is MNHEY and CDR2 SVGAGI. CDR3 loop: CASSYGGQGNQPQHF. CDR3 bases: TGTGCCAGCAGTTACGGGGGACAGGGAAATCAGCCCCAGCATTTT.

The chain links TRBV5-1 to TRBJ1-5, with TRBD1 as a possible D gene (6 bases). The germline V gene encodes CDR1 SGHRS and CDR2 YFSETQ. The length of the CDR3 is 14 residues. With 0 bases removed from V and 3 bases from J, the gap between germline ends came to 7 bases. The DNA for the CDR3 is TGCGCCAGCAGCTTGGGGACAGCCAATCAGCCCCAGCATTTT. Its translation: CASSLGTANQPQHF. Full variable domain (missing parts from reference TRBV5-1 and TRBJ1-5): KAGVTQTPRYLIKTRGQQVTLSCSPISGHRSVSWYQQTPGQGLQFLFEYFSETQRNKGNFPGRFSGRQFSNSRSEMNVSTLELGDSALYLCASSLGTANQPQHFGDGTRLSIL.